This T cell receptor beta chain originates from a study of T cells in Graves' hyperthyroidism and ophthalmopathy (dated by TCRdb to about 2019). About the investigation overall: Peripheral blood was sampled at the time of initial diagnosis, prior to any treatment. TCR V-J signatures able to tell the groups apart were searched for in a discovery cohort of 100 patients, of whom approximately 40 had Graves' ophthalmopathy and around 57 had stable Graves' hyperthyroidism. An independent validation cohort of around 20 hyperthyroidism patients and more than 15 patients who later progressed to ophthalmopathy tested prospective prediction of ophthalmopathy. The 75 to 100 discovery patients were divided at random into training and test sets in a 7:3 ratio. In addition, the study compared T-cell repertoires in thyroid tissue and in blood from six Graves' hyperthyroidism patients. After sampling, hyperthyroidism patients received methimazole starting at 30 mg daily, and ophthalmopathy patients received high-dose intravenous methylprednisolone. The paper reports TCR Vbeta CDR3 sequencing of over 120 peripheral blood samples: 40 to 45 ophthalmopathy, under 80 hyperthyroidism and about 17 progressor patients. The paper as a whole reports these results and caveats: No statistical method was used to fix the sample size in advance, and group allocation was not hidden from the investigators. Most expanded thyroid clonotypes (frequency above 0.001) were also detected in blood, a finding suggesting that blood repertoires may reflect thyroid immune responses. In validation, the model predicted progression to ophthalmopathy with 55% to 71% sensitivity and roughly 72% specificity, a median of 6.5 months before onset. In cross-validation, a model built on a 13 V-J signature told ophthalmopathy apart from stable hyperthyroidism with approximately 90% sensitivity and around 84% specificity, and in testing the same model reached 80%/75%.

TCR beta CDR3 regions were amplified from RNA transcripts. The first round of RT-PCR for the TCR CDR3 was performed with the HTBI primer set and the Qiagen OneStep RT-PCR kit. Libraries were constructed in a second round of multiplex PCR, after which size selection and purification were performed. The libraries were sequenced on an Illumina HiSeq2000 using paired-end 100 bp reads. For the original study's pipeline: SOAPnuke was used to process the raw data, throwing out any read that contained adapters or uncalled bases, had a mean Phred below 15, or lacked an exact constant-primer or identifier match. High-quality paired reads were merged with COPE v1.2.5, and unique nucleotide sequences were defined as clonotypes. MiTCR v1.1 was used to align the clonotypes against IMGT TRBV, TRBD and TRBJ reference segments. Analysis was restricted to V-J combinations with a frequency above 0.0001, which covered 99.2% of repertoires. The TCS score was defined as F50 (clonal expansion) divided by E x V (chaos), with BLOSUM62-based TCRdist calculated between CDR3 peptides within each V-J. Welch's t-statistics and random forest reduced several hundred V-J features to fewer than 15, which were used in a naive Bayes classifier (R e1071). TCRdb applied fastp at Q25 and MiXCR to the public reads, then kept only in-frame beta chains. Merged by CDR3 protein, the rows form single entries marked with the most common genes and DNA. These V and J calls rely on TCRdb rather than the paper's analysis. This sample has a few hundred thousand distinct CDR3 sequences in its table, and roughly 15% of those were observed once. Of the sample, almost 35% is held by the ten largest clones.

V and J are trimmed by 0 bases and 4 bases, and the gene matches miss 5 bases of the junction. CDR1 MNHEY and CDR2 SVGAGI were looked up in the germline V gene. From the cysteine through the phenylalanine, the CDR3 covers 15 amino acids. Only the CDR3 DNA is retained, 45 bases long and in frame from the first base. This clonotype was detected once. The antigen it recognizes is unknown. No much larger clone is present one base from it, and per-base qualities are unavailable. Evidence from a single read is weak. Moderately to severely active disease, a Clinical Activity Score of at least 3, a NOSPECS grade of at least 4, and a duration under 3 months were present in ophthalmopathy patients. Patients with uncontrolled infections, other autoimmune diseases, pregnancy or lactation were excluded. Diagnoses were based on clinical symptoms, serum thyroxine and TRAb, thyroid ultrasound and orbital computed tomography. PBMCs were separated from 10 ml of fresh peripheral blood using Ficoll-Paque density gradient centrifugation. Total RNA was extracted with Trizol reagent, and quality was checked on an Agilent 2100 Bioanalyzer.

Sequencing used blood. This chain joins TRBV6-5 to TRBJ1-1; TRBD1 fits 7 bases in the junction. The sequence was obtained from a woman between 40 and 50 years old with Graves' ophthalmopathy. The nucleotides are TGTGCCAGCAGTTACTCTTCCAGGGGGGGCACTGAAGCTTTCTTT. Translated, this gives CASSYSSRGGTEAFF.